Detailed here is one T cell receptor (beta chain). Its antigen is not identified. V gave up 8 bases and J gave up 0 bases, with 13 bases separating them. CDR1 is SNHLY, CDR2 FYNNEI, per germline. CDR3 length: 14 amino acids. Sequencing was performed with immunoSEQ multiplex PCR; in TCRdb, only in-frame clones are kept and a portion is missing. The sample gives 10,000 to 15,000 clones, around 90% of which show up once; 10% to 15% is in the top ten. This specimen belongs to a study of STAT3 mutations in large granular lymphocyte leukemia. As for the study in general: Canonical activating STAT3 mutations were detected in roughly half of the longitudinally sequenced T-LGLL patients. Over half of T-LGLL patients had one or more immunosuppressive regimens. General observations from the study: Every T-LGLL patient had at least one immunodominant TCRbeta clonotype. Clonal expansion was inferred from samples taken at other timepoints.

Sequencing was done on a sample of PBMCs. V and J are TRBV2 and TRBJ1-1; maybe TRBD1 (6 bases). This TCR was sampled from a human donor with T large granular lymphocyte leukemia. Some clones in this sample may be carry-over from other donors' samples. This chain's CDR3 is CASAGGPLNTEAFF. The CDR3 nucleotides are TGTGCCAGCGCCGGGGGGCCCTTGAACACTGAAGCTTTCTTT. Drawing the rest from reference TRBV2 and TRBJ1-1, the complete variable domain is EPEVTQTPSHQVTQMGQEVILRCVPISNHLYFYWYRQILGQKVEFLVSFYNNEISEKSEIFDDQFSVERPDGSNFTLKIRSTKLEDSAMYFCASAGGPLNTEAFFGQGTRLTVV.